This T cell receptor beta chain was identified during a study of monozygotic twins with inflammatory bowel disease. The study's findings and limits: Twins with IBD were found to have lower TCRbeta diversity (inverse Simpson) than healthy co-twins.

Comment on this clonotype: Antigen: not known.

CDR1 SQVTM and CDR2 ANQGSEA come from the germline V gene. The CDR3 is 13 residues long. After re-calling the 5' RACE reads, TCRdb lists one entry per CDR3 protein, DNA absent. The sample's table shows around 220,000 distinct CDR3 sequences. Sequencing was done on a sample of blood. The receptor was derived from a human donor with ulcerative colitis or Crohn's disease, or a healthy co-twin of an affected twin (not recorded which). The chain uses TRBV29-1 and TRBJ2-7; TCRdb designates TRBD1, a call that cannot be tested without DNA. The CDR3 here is CSVGGQVTYEQYF.